The next 9 T cell receptor beta chains were all read from a single sample in a study of blood T cells in healthy people across ages. Next came a second PCR, run for about 6 to 11 cycles, which used a sample-barcoded 5' primer along with a J-beta primer mix. TCRdb recomputed calls from the 5' RACE reads with MiXCR, one row per CDR3 protein. Of about a million distinct CDR3 sequences in the sample, roughly 50% were seen once. The sample consisted of blood. The receptors shown here come from an older woman in good health.

This clonotype was seen only a few times. The chain recombines TRBV2 with TRBJ2-3; 8 nucleotides line up with TRBD1. The CDR3 sequence is 17 residues long. CDR1 SNHLY and CDR2 FYNNEI come from the germline V gene. Germline trimming cut 8 bases from V and 5 bases from J; bases unmatched to any gene: 18. The CDR3 DNA is TGTGCCAGCCACACCCTTAGGAACAGGGGGTATGGAGATACGCAGTATTTT. Translation: CASHTLRNRGYGDTQYF.

V gene TRBV11-2 combines with J gene TRBJ2-7; 11 positions match TRBD2. The last part of the DNA fits TRBJ2-5 better; the J call may be wrong. The CDR3 loop spans 16 amino acids. Germline CDR1 and CDR2: SGHAT and FQNNGV. CDR3 region: CASSLASGRLGETQYF. CDR3 nucleotide sequence: TGTGCCAGCAGCTTAGCTAGCGGGAGGCTAGGGGAGACCCAGTACTTC.

The J gene is TRBJ2-3, the V gene TRBV7-8; 7 nucleotides agree with TRBD1. Trimming removed 5 bases from V and 2 bases from J; junction bases left unmatched: 4. There are 14 residues in the CDR3. Looked up from germline, CDR1 is SGHVS and CDR2 is FQNEAQ. CDR3 loop: CASSVEGATDTQYF. CDR3 DNA sequence: TGTGCCAGCAGCGTCGAGGGGGCCACAGATACGCAGTATTTT.

V gene TRBV6-5 combines with J gene TRBJ2-2, with 8 bases aligning to TRBD2. Trimming removed 4 bases from V and 4 bases from J; junction bases left unmatched: 5. The CDR3 is 15 residues long. Germline V lookup: CDR1 MNHEY, CDR2 SVGAGI. The CDR3 protein is CASSLAGSATGELFF. The CDR3 nucleotides read TGTGCCAGCAGTTTAGCGGGATCGGCCACCGGGGAGCTGTTTTTT.

V is TRBV20-1 and J is TRBJ1-2; 9 nucleotides agree with TRBD1. The CDR3 sequence is 16 residues long. Germline trimming cut 6 bases from V and 4 bases from J; bases unmatched to any gene: 15. CDR1 is DFQATT, CDR2 SNEGSKA, per germline (reference sequence). CDR3 residues: CSAPRDRVGELYGYTF. The CDR3, as DNA: TGCAGTGCCCCCAGGGACAGGGTAGGGGAACTCTATGGCTACACCTTC.

This clonotype was observed at least ten times. The chain combines TRBV28 with TRBJ2-3; 8 bases are a match to TRBD2. The CDR3 loop spans 17 amino acids. Germline V lookup: CDR1 MDHEN, CDR2 SYDVKM. The J segment lost 4 bases and the V segment lost 6 bases, leaving 15 bases of the junction unmatched. CDR3 region: CASRPPVGLDYPDTQYF. The CDR3 DNA is TGTGCCAGCAGACCACCAGTGGGACTAGACTACCCAGATACGCAGTATTTT.

V and J are TRBV27 and TRBJ2-3; no clear D gene. Germline values: CDR1 MNHEY, CDR2 SMNVEV (reference sequence). This CDR3 contains 13 residues. Trimming stripped 5 bases from V and 10 bases from J, with 16 bases between. CDR3 protein: CASSIFSGNAQYF. The CDR3 coding sequence is TGTGCCAGCAGTATCTTTAGTGGAAATGCGCAGTATTTT.

This sequence joins TRBV27 and TRBJ2-1; 8 bases line up with TRBD2. V gave up 8 bases and J gave up 0 bases; unmatched junction bases: 6. The CDR3 runs to 15 residues. The germline V gene has CDR1 MNHEY and CDR2 SMNVEV (reference sequence). CDR3 sequence reads: CASRRSGTSYNEQFF. The CDR3 DNA is TGTGCCAGCCGTCGTAGCGGGACCTCCTACAATGAGCAGTTCTTC.

CDR3 residues: CASSPQGTSGTETQYF. The CDR3 nucleotides are TGCGCCAGCAGCCCACAAGGGACTAGCGGGACCGAGACCCAGTACTTC. The chain recombines TRBV4-3 with TRBJ2-5, with 13 positions matching TRBD2. V shed 4 bases, J shed 5 bases, and the junction held 7 bases outside the gene matches. Germline assignment: CDR1 LGHNA and CDR2 YSLEER. The CDR3 extends over 16 amino acids.